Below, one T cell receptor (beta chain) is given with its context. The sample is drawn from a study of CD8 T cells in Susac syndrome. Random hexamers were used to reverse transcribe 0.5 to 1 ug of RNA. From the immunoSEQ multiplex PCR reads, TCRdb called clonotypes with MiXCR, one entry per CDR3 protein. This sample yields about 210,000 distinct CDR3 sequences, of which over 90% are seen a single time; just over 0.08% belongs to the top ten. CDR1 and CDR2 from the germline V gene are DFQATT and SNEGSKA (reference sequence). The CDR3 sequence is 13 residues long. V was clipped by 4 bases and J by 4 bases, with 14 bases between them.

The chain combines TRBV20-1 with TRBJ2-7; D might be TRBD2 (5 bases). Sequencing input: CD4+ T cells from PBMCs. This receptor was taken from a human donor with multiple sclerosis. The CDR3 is CSATRGSGYEQYF. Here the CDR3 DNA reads TGCAGTGCTACTCGGGGTTCGGGTTACGAGCAGTACTTC.